This record covers a single T cell receptor (beta chain). CDR3 length: 18 amino acids. Trimming removed 1 base at V and 0 bases at J, with 18 bases between. Germline CDR1 reads SNHLY; CDR2 reads FYNNEI. The sample comes from a study of blood T cell repertoires in COVID-19. Study-wide context: T cells, B-cell-depleted T cells, or PBMCs provided the cDNA or gDNA that served as material.

Original methodology: Reference gene primer amplification yielded estimated nucleated cell counts. Using immunoSEQ multiplex PCR, the repertoire was profiled, and TCRdb retains in-frame clones only, with some absent. V and J calls and clone size are as listed in that table; D and trimming were resolved from the DNA. The sample carries about 140,000 clones, about 79% recorded once. Sequenced: PBMCs or T cells enriched from blood (not recorded which). The TCR sequence derives from a woman between 45 and 65 years old who had recovered from COVID-19. The chain carries TRBV2 and TRBJ1-1; D may be TRBD1 (5 bases). This chain's CDR3 is CASSEGAGKASLNTEAFF. The DNA of the CDR3 is TGTGCCAGCAGTGAAGGGGCAGGGAAGGCTTCTTTGAACACTGAAGCTTTCTTT.